Listed here is a single T cell receptor beta chain. It lacks a known antigen. One base away there is no much larger clone; base qualities are not given. Collaborating institutions collected whole blood in K2EDTA tubes following their own protocols. Collaborator samples were shipped for TCRbeta analysis as frozen whole blood, isolated PBMCs, or DNA extracted from either sample type. TCRbeta CDR3 regions were amplified from genomic DNA by means of the immunoSEQ Assay, a bias-controlled multiplex PCR. The authors' analysis ran thus. Nucleated cell counts per sample were estimated from amplification of reference gene primers within the assay. To quantify the absolute abundance of each unique TCRbeta CDR3 rearrangement, sequence reads were collapsed and filtered. Productive Simpson clonality was computed per sample as the square root of Simpson's diversity index over productive rearrangements. The source is immuneACCESS, and TCRdb retained only in-frame sequences with V and J called. Part of the clones is not carried over; for the studies checked, unresolved V genes explain less than half of this, and the remainder is unexplained. V, J and clone size are taken as reported in that table, and D and trimming were inferred from the DNA itself. Counted in this sample were 45,000 or so clones; roughly nine tenths of them appeared once. The ten largest clonotypes hold 15% of the sample.

The sample comes from a study of blood T cell repertoires in COVID-19 (dated by TCRdb to between 2020 and 2021). Describing the broader study: Collaborator samples came from the United States, Italy and Spain and covered acute and convalescent phases of COVID-19. The prospective study material was composed of cDNA or gDNA derived from T cells, B-cell-depleted T cells, or PBMCs. The dataset comprised deeply sampled blood TCRbeta repertoires from subjects exposed to, actively infected with, or recovered from COVID-19. A freely available public database, intended as a resource for researchers studying the immune response to SARS-CoV-2, is where the repertoires were released. The samples were drawn from the first 160 participants of the ongoing ImmuneRACE study and from 950 to 1,500 subjects provided by 6 global collaborators. Nearly every sample came with metadata listing a de-identified subject ID, COVID-19 status, age in years and sex. Where available, HLA class I and class II types were taken from metadata supplied by the sample provider and were not determined by assay-based typing.

The cysteine opens and the phenylalanine closes a CDR3 of 15 amino acids. Solely the CDR3 DNA is kept, with 45 bases framed from the first base. V and J are truncated by 2 bases and 9 bases respectively, leaving an intervening sequence of 14 bases. CDR1 and CDR2 (MNHEY, SVGEGT) derive from the germline V gene. The paper's findings and limits, for the study overall: The amount of clinical and demographic metadata varied by source and participant and was provided uncurated.

Sequences were obtained from peripheral blood. This receptor chain uses TRBV6-2 or TRBV6-3 and TRBJ1-6; TRBD1 might be the D gene, on 5 matching bases. The clonotype comes from a man aged 65-85 years with active COVID-19. The CDR3 protein is CASSYAPTVLSPLHF. The DNA sequence is as follows: TGTGCCAGCAGTTACGCCCCGACAGTACTTTCACCCCTCCACTTT.